These 13 T cell receptor beta chains originate from one sample sequenced in a study of OX40 agonist ivuxolimab in advanced cancers. Libraries were prepared by immunoSEQ multiplex PCR; TCRdb keeps only in-frame clonotypes and omits some of them. The table has 50,000 to 80,000 clones, about 91% seen once; the top ten hold roughly 0.44%. The source was CD4+ or CD8+ T cells sorted from blood, collected in a trial of the OX40 agonist ivuxolimab. The receptors shown here come from an adult with an advanced solid tumor such as melanoma, head and neck, liver or kidney cancer.

In DNA, the CDR3 is TGTGCCAGCTCACCAGACAGGGCAATCTACAATGAGCAGTTCTTC. Encoded protein: CASSPDRAIYNEQFF. The chain employs TRBV18 and TRBJ2-1, with 7 bases aligning to TRBD1. V lost 2 bases to trimming and J lost 3 bases; unmatched junction nucleotides: 4. The CDR3 covers 15 residues. Germline V gene data show CDR1 as KGHSH and CDR2 as LQKENI.

This chain connects TRBV5-1 to TRBJ2-7; D may be TRBD2 (6 bases). This CDR3 is 14 amino acids long. From germline, CDR1 is SGHRS and CDR2 YFSETQ. The V and J ends lost 1 base and 5 bases respectively, with 13 bases between them. CDR3 nucleotide sequence: TGCGCCAGCAGCTTGTTGAGCGGGCTCGACGAGCAGTACTTC. Its protein product is CASSLLSGLDEQYF. Variable domain in full (rest from reference TRBV5-1 and TRBJ2-7): KAGVTQTPRYLIKTRGQQVTLSCSPISGHRSVSWYQQTPGQGLQFLFEYFSETQRNKGNFPGRFSGRQFSNSRSEMNVSTLELGDSALYLCASSLLSGLDEQYFGPGTRLTVT.

J is TRBJ1-4 and V is TRBV7-2; 8 bases line up with TRBD1. Germline V gene data show CDR1 as SGHTA and CDR2 as FQGNSA. J was trimmed by 8 bases and V by 3 bases; bases with no gene match: 5. The CDR3 runs 14 residues. CDR3 region: CASSFTGGGEKLFF. The CDR3 DNA reads as TGTGCCAGCAGCTTCACAGGGGGAGGGGAAAAACTGTTTTTT.

The chain links TRBV30 to TRBJ1-2; no definite D call. Trimming removed 2 bases from V and 2 bases from J, with 6 bases in between. CDR3 length equals 12 residues. Germline V lookup: CDR1 GTSNPN, CDR2 SVGIG (reference sequence). This CDR3 is CAWSTDNYGYTF. DNA for the CDR3: TGTGCCTGGAGTACAGACAACTATGGCTACACCTTC.

In this sample, this clone turned up once. The chain has TRBV6-6 and TRBJ2-1, with 9 bases aligning to TRBD2. Germline V gene sequence: CDR1 MNHNY, CDR2 SVGAGI (reference sequence). Losses at the gene ends were 2 bases for V and 6 bases for J; bases not matched to a gene: 8. The CDR3 length is 16 residues. The CDR3 bases are TGTGCCAGCAGTTACGCGACTAGCGGACGGGGCAATGAGCAGTTCTTC. Translation: CASSYATSGRGNEQFF.

The genes are TRBV30 and TRBJ2-5, with 8 nucleotides matching TRBD2. The CDR3 is 13 amino acids. Germline CDR1 and CDR2: GTSNPN and SVGIG (reference sequence). V lost 2 bases to trimming and J lost 5 bases; unmatched junction nucleotides: 4. CDR3 amino acids: CAWSRPGGETQYF. The CDR3 nucleotides read TGTGCCTGGAGTAGACCGGGAGGGGAGACCCAGTACTTC.

The chain is built from TRBV30 and TRBJ1-5; 9 positions agree with TRBD1. The CDR3 extends over 15 amino acids. Germline V gene sequence: CDR1 GTSNPN, CDR2 SVGIG (reference sequence). V dropped 2 bases and J dropped 5; count of bases not matched to a gene: 7. The CDR3 DNA is TGTGCCTGGAGTTTGAGGGACAGGGTCGATCAGCCCCAGCATTTT. This codes for CAWSLRDRVDQPQHF.

The J gene is TRBJ2-1, the V gene TRBV19; D gene unclear. CDR1 and CDR2 (germline): LNHDA, SQIVND (reference sequence). The CDR3 loop spans 12 amino acids. V was cut by 5 bases and J by 3 bases, with 5 bases left in between. The CDR3 DNA reads TGTGCCAGTAGTCCAAGCTACAATGAGCAGTTCTTC. It specifies CASSPSYNEQFF.

DNA of the CDR3: TGTGCCAGCAGCTTAGAGCTTGGGCTAGCGGGAACCAATGAGCAGTTCTTC. Its protein product is CASSLELGLAGTNEQFF. The chain uses TRBV11-2 and TRBJ2-1, with 9 bases matching TRBD2. CDR1 is SGHAT and CDR2 is FQNNGV in the germline V gene. Germline trimming cut 0 bases from V and 6 bases from J; bases unmatched to any gene: 9. CDR3 length: 17 residues.

V and J are TRBV4-3 and TRBJ2-7; TRBD2 matches at 14 bases. There are 16 residues in the CDR3. With 1 base clipped from V and 6 bases from J, the junction kept 5 bases outside the gene matches. Germline values: CDR1 LGHNA, CDR2 YSLEER. The CDR3 DNA follows: TGCGCCAGCAGCCAAGTCGGGACTAGCGGGAGAGGCGAGCAGTACTTC. Protein sequence: CASSQVGTSGRGEQYF.

This sequence joins TRBV30 and TRBJ2-5, with TRBD1 identical over 11 bases. The CDR3 consists of 12 residues. Germline loops: CDR1 GTSNPN, CDR2 SVGIG (reference sequence). V lost 7 bases and J lost 5; bases outside the gene matches: 3. CDR3 sequence reads: CASDRGLETQYF. Here the CDR3 DNA reads TGTGCCTCGGACAGGGGGCTTGAGACCCAGTACTTC.

The genes are TRBV11-2 and TRBJ2-7; TRBD1 agrees at 8 bases. The CDR3 is 13 amino acids. The V gene end was trimmed by 6 bases and the J gene end by 6 bases; junction bases not matched to a gene: 7. From germline, CDR1 is SGHAT and CDR2 FQNNGV. CDR3 sequence (DNA): TGTGCCAGCAGAGATCGGACAGGGAGCGAGCAGTACTTC. Its translation is CASRDRTGSEQYF.

The CDR3: CASSPGSGNTIYF. The CDR3 nucleotides read TGTGCCAGCTCCCCCGGTTCTGGAAACACCATATATTTT. J is TRBJ1-3 and V is TRBV18, with D uncertain. The CDR3 spans 13 residues. Germline CDR1 reads KGHSH; CDR2 reads LQKENI. Between the trimmed V and J ends, which lost 6 bases and 1 base, there was a span of 7 bases.